One sample yielded the 30 T cell receptor beta chains listed below, sequenced in a study of T cell responses to AZD1222 COVID-19 vaccine. Sequenced by immunoSEQ multiplex PCR; TCRdb stores in-frame clones only, minus some. The profile shows 150,000 to 160,000 clones, around 85% of them singletons. Sample: peripheral blood, taken on day 0 of MenACWY control vaccination. The receptors stem from an adult in good health.

The rearrangement uses TRBV2 and TRBJ2-7; TRBD2 matches 8 bases. Trimming removed 8 bases from V and 2 bases from J; junction bases left unmatched: 11. The CDR3 consists of 15 residues. Germline-derived CDR1 and CDR2 are SNHLY and FYNNEI. The CDR3 loop is CASEEAGVRPYEQYF. CDR3 in DNA: TGTGCCAGCGAAGAAGCGGGAGTCCGGCCCTACGAGCAGTACTTC.

The chain combines TRBV9 with TRBJ1-2; D gene ambiguous. CDR3 length: 13 amino acids. The germline gives CDR1 SGDLS, CDR2 YYNGEE. V was shortened by 0 bases and J by 4 bases, with 7 bases between the two germline ends. The CDR3 bases are TGTGCCAGCAGCGTAGAGCCGGGCTATGGCTACACCTTC. This gives the protein CASSVEPGYGYTF.

This clone showed up just once. The chain recombines TRBV27 with TRBJ2-5, with no clear D. Germline lookup yields CDR1 MNHEY and CDR2 SMNVEV (reference sequence). Trimming removed 6 bases at V and 0 bases at J, with 5 bases between. This CDR3 contains 12 residues. The CDR3 loop is CASSPYQETQYF. In nucleotides, the CDR3 is TGTGCCAGCAGCCCGTACCAAGAGACCCAGTACTTC.

The rearrangement links TRBV2 to TRBJ1-2; no definite D call. The CDR3 is 14 amino acids. Trimming removed 1 base at V and 4 bases at J, with 10 bases between. The V gene's germline CDR1 is SNHLY and CDR2 FYNNEI. CDR3 loop: CASSEGNSLYGYTF. The CDR3 bases are TGTGCCAGCAGTGAAGGTAACAGCCTCTATGGCTACACCTTC.

V is TRBV2 and J is TRBJ1-1, with unresolved D. Germline V gene data show CDR1 as SNHLY and CDR2 as FYNNEI. V lost 0 bases to trimming and J lost 11 bases, with 10 bases between them. The CDR3 has 12 residues. Here the CDR3 DNA reads TGTGCCAGCAGTGAAGCAAATACCGTGGCTTTCTTT. Translated, it gives CASSEANTVAFF.

The chain uses TRBV9 and TRBJ2-5; 9 bases agree with TRBD2. CDR1 SGDLS and CDR2 YYNGEE come from the germline V gene. The CDR3 loop spans 16 amino acids. The trim removed 0 bases at V and 1 base at J, leaving 4 bases unmatched. In DNA, the CDR3 is TGTGCCAGCAGCGTAGCGGGTAGCGGGGGCCAAGAGACCCAGTACTTC. Encoded protein: CASSVAGSGGQETQYF.

The chain has TRBV6-5 and TRBJ2-7; D may be TRBD1 (5 bases). With 7 bases removed from V and 2 bases from J, the gap between germline ends came to 15 bases. The CDR3 is 14 residues long. In germline, CDR1 is MNHEY, CDR2 SVGAGI. The CDR3 DNA follows: TGTGCCAGCACTCACCCCCTGGGGCCCTACGAGCAGTACTTC. This codes for CASTHPLGPYEQYF.

The chain combines TRBV7-2 with TRBJ1-2; D is unresolved. Germline lookup yields CDR1 SGHTA and CDR2 FQGNSA. The CDR3 runs to 14 residues. Trimming left V 1 base short and J 9 bases short, with 15 bases between. The CDR3 DNA is TGTGCCAGCAGCTTAGGTTGGCAGAGAACTAGCTACACCTTC. Translated: CASSLGWQRTSYTF.

The gene calls are TRBV21-1 and TRBJ2-7; TRBD2 is taken as the D call from the table, unchecked against the DNA. TRBV21-1 has pseudogene status. This CDR3 comprises 12 residues. The CDR3 DNA is TGTAACATAAGGCGGTCAACCTACGAGCAGTACGTC. Translated, it gives CNIRRSTYEQYV.

This sequence joins TRBV2 and TRBJ1-5; 7 bases match TRBD1. Germline CDR1 SNHLY, CDR2 FYNNEI. The CDR3 contains 15 residues. V gave up 1 base and J gave up 6 bases; unmatched junction bases: 6. CDR3 region: CASSEEAGGGQPQHF. The CDR3 DNA sequence: TGTGCCAGCAGTGAAGAAGCAGGGGGTGGTCAGCCCCAGCATTTT.

The chain recombines TRBV29-1 with TRBJ1-2; TRBD1 might be the D (6 bases). V dropped 7 bases and J dropped 4 bases, with 16 bases sitting between them. Germline CDR1 SQVTM, CDR2 ANQGSEA. CDR3 length: 13 residues. CDR3 loop: CSAGRGPLYGYTF. The CDR3 region has the DNA TGCAGCGCCGGCAGGGGACCCCTCTATGGCTACACCTTC.

This clone was counted once. Here the CDR3 reads CASRRRSGAEAFF. CDR3 DNA sequence: TGTGCCAGCCGCAGGAGGAGTGGGGCTGAAGCTTTCTTT. V usage is TRBV19 and J usage is TRBJ1-1; D gene unclear. This CDR3 region has 13 residues. Between the trimmed V and J ends, which lost 9 bases and 6 bases, there was a span of 17 bases. Germline V gene data show CDR1 as LNHDA and CDR2 as SQIVND (reference sequence).

The chain links TRBV5-1 to TRBJ1-1, with D tentatively TRBD1 (5 bases). Trimming shortened V by 0 bases and J by 4 bases, and 10 bases separated the two germline ends. Germline assignment: CDR1 SGHRS and CDR2 YFSETQ. The CDR3 is 14 residues long. CDR3 in amino acids: CASSLARGGTEAFF. The CDR3 region has the DNA TGCGCCAGCAGCTTGGCCCGTGGGGGCACTGAAGCTTTCTTT.

The chain has TRBV5-8 and TRBJ1-4; TRBD1 might be the D (5 bases). The length of the CDR3 is 15 residues. The V end lost 7 bases, the J end lost 0 bases, and 13 bases lay between the germline ends. The germline CDR1 and CDR2 sequences are SGHTS and YDEGEE. CDR3 DNA: TGTGCCAGCCCACGGGACTCCGCAACTAATGAAAAACTGTTTTTT. Amino acids: CASPRDSATNEKLFF.

In this sample, this clone turned up once. The genes are TRBV28 and TRBJ1-1, with D hard to call. Looked up from germline, CDR1 is MDHEN and CDR2 is SYDVKM. The CDR3 has 14 residues. Trimming took 5 bases from V and 3 from J, leaving 13 bases between them. CDR3 sequence reads: CASSPRWAYTEAFF. Written as DNA, the CDR3 is TGTGCCAGCAGTCCCCGGTGGGCGTACACTGAAGCTTTCTTT.

The rearrangement uses TRBV18 and TRBJ2-3; a possible D gene is TRBD2 (6 bases). The CDR3 has 13 residues. V was shortened by 6 bases and J by 5 bases, with 12 bases between the two germline ends. Germline assignment: CDR1 KGHSH and CDR2 LQKENI. The CDR3 region is CASSPAGLDTQYF. The CDR3 nucleotides read TGTGCCAGCTCGCCAGCGGGCTTAGATACGCAGTATTTT.

This chain uses TRBV19 with TRBJ1-1; D not certain. The ends were cut back, 4 bases at V and 5 bases at J, with 11 bases in the middle. CDR3 length: 13 residues. CDR1 and CDR2 from the germline V gene are LNHDA and SQIVND (reference sequence). The CDR3 here is CASSSQKGTEAFF. The DNA of the CDR3 is TGTGCCAGTAGTAGCCAGAAGGGAACTGAAGCTTTCTTT.

The chain uses TRBV3-1 (or the pseudogene TRBV3-2) and TRBJ1-2; D uncertain. Trimming shortened V by 2 bases and J by 2 bases, and 18 bases separated the two germline ends. Germline lookup yields CDR1 LGHDT and CDR2 YNNKEL (reference sequence). The CDR3 runs 17 residues. In DNA, the CDR3 is TGTGCCAGCAGCCAAAACAGAGAAACCTATTCCAACTATGGCTACACCTTC. This translates into CASSQNRETYSNYGYTF.

This rearrangement joins TRBV29-1 to TRBJ2-3; D call uncertain. The CDR3 spans 14 residues. Germline CDR1 is SQVTM and CDR2 is ANQGSEA. Between the trimmed V and J ends, which lost 4 bases and 0 bases, there was a span of 11 bases. CDR3 DNA sequence: TGCAGCGTTGTAGGGATCGCTAGCACAGATACGCAGTATTTT. Translating gives CSVVGIASTDTQYF.

The chain combines TRBV5-4 with TRBJ1-1; 9 bases are shared with TRBD1. The V gene's germline CDR1 is SGHNT and CDR2 YYREEE (reference sequence). V shed 2 bases and J 5 bases; nucleotides not matched to a gene: 7. CDR3 size: 15 residues. For the CDR3, the DNA is TGTGCCAGCAGCTTCGCACAGGGGGCGCGGACTGAAGCTTTCTTT. Amino acids: CASSFAQGARTEAFF. The full variable domain, rest sourced from reference TRBV5-4 and TRBJ1-1, is ETGVTQSPTHLIKTRGQQVTLRCSSQSGHNTVSWYQQALGQGPQFIFQYYREEENGRGNFPPRFSGLQFPNYSSELNVNALELDDSALYLCASSFAQGARTEAFFGQGTRLTVV.

This sequence joins TRBV19 and TRBJ1-1; D uncertain. Germline CDR1 LNHDA, CDR2 SQIVND (reference sequence). This CDR3 contains 14 residues. Trimming removed 3 bases from V and 0 bases from J, with 8 bases in between. This chain's CDR3 is CASSIRPMNTEAFF. The CDR3 region has the DNA TGTGCCAGTAGTATCCGGCCTATGAACACTGAAGCTTTCTTT.

The chain joins TRBV5-5 to TRBJ2-1, with TRBD1 as a possible D gene (5 bases). CDR3 length equals 15 residues. The germline V and J ends were trimmed by 4 bases and 5 bases, with 16 bases remaining between them. From germline, CDR1 is SGHKS and CDR2 YYEKEE (reference sequence). The CDR3 DNA is TGTGCCAGCAGCCTCTTACCCAAGACAGACAATGAGCAGTTCTTC. This gives the protein CASSLLPKTDNEQFF.

The chain recombines TRBV7-9 with TRBJ1-5; TRBD1 might be the D (5 bases). This CDR3 has 15 residues. From germline, CDR1 is SEHNR and CDR2 FQNEAQ (reference sequence). Between the trimmed V and J ends, which lost 5 bases and 1 base, there was a span of 12 bases. CDR3 nucleotide sequence: TGTGCCAGCAGCACCCAGGGAGGGAGCAATCAGCCCCAGCATTTT. Its protein product is CASSTQGGSNQPQHF.

The chain uses TRBV12-3 or TRBV12-4 and TRBJ1-6; D call uncertain. The CDR3 sequence is 13 residues long. V was cut by 3 bases and J by 7 bases, with 7 bases left in between. The CDR3 is CASSLKTNSPLHF. The CDR3 DNA sequence: TGTGCCAGCAGTTTGAAAACCAATTCACCCCTCCACTTT.

This chain connects TRBV11-2 to TRBJ2-3; TRBD1 matches 12 bases. Trimming removed 1 base from V and 6 bases from J; junction bases left unmatched: 11. CDR3 length equals 18 residues. Germline V gene data show CDR1 as SGHAT and CDR2 as FQNNGV. CDR3 protein: CASSLGGTGGDAGDTQYF. The DNA for the CDR3 is TGTGCCAGCAGCTTAGGGGGGACAGGGGGCGACGCAGGGGATACGCAGTATTTT.

This rearrangement joins TRBV7-2 to TRBJ1-2; D is unclear. Looked up from germline, CDR1 is SGHTA and CDR2 is FQGNSA. The V gene lost 2 bases and the J gene lost 6 bases, with 19 bases spanning the gap. This CDR3 is built from 16 residues. The CDR3 protein is CASSLRDPHHVHGYTF. CDR3 coding DNA: TGTGCCAGCAGCTTAAGAGACCCTCACCATGTACATGGCTACACCTTC.

This chain joins TRBV6-4 and TRBJ2-3; TRBD2 might be the D (5 bases). Germline CDR1 MRHNA, CDR2 SNTAGT. V was cut by 10 bases and J by 7 bases, with 24 bases left in between. This CDR3 comprises 15 residues. CDR3 coding DNA: TGTGCCATCTCAAAAGGGTGGTGCACGGGATATACGCAGTATTTT. It is translated as CAISKGWCTGYTQYF.

The chain combines TRBV7-9 with TRBJ2-7, with 10 positions matching TRBD1. CDR1 is SEHNR, CDR2 FQNEAQ, per germline (reference sequence). The junction had 6 bases not matched to a gene; V was cut back by 1 base and J by 6 bases. This CDR3 has 15 amino acids. The CDR3 sequence: CASSLVVGQGPEQYF. The DNA for the CDR3 is TGTGCCAGCAGCTTAGTAGTGGGACAGGGGCCCGAGCAGTACTTC. The variable domain in full, with the rest retrieved from reference TRBV7-9 and TRBJ2-7, is DTGVSQNPRHKITKRGQNVTFRCDPISEHNRLYWYRQTLGQGPEFLTYFQNEAQLEKSRLLSDRFSAERPKGSFSTLEIQRTEQGDSAMYLCASSLVVGQGPEQYFGPGTRLTVT.

The chain recombines TRBV6-1 with TRBJ2-5; D is undetermined. The CDR3 length is 13 residues. Between the trimmed V and J ends, which lost 1 base and 13 bases, there was a span of 16 bases. Per the germline V gene, CDR1 is MNHNS and CDR2 is SASEGT. Here the CDR3 DNA reads TGTGCCAGCAGTGAAGGCGTCAGTCGAAACCCGTACTTC. This gives the protein CASSEGVSRNPYF.

V is TRBV5-1 and J is TRBJ1-2; D call uncertain. The CDR3 runs to 14 residues. V was clipped by 0 bases and J by 4 bases, with 10 bases between them. Germline V gene data show CDR1 as SGHRS and CDR2 as YFSETQ. Here the CDR3 DNA reads TGCGCCAGCAGCTTGGGGCAGCCACTCTATGGCTACACCTTC. Protein product: CASSLGQPLYGYTF. The variable domain in full, completed from reference TRBV5-1 and TRBJ1-2, reads KAGVTQTPRYLIKTRGQQVTLSCSPISGHRSVSWYQQTPGQGLQFLFEYFSETQRNKGNFPGRFSGRQFSNSRSEMNVSTLELGDSALYLCASSLGQPLYGYTFGSGTRLTVV.